This T cell receptor beta chain was sequenced in a study of blood T cell repertoires in COVID-19. Study-wide context: COVID-19 samples, acute and convalescent, were from the United States, Italy and Spain. T cells, B-cell-depleted T cells, or PBMCs provided the cDNA or gDNA that served as material.

As originally analysed: From reference gene primer amplification, estimates of nucleated cell counts were derived. The table came from immunoSEQ multiplex PCR; TCRdb's copy has only in-frame clones and leaves some out. V and J calls and clone size are given by that table; D and trimming were obtained from the DNA. Here the sample spans more than 35,000 clones, around 80% being singletons. Germline-derived CDR1 and CDR2 are SGHTA and FQGNSA. The CDR3 totals 16 residues. Trimming cost V 5 bases and J 4 bases; bases outside gene matches: 12. The sequenced material came from peripheral blood. The TCR originated in a man older than 75 with active or convalescent COVID-19. The V gene is TRBV7-2, the J gene TRBJ2-5, with 8 bases matching TRBD2. The CDR3 sequence: CASSRLSGGMRETQYF. CDR3 nucleotides: TGTGCCAGCAGCAGGCTGTCGGGGGGGATGAGAGAGACCCAGTACTTC. The whole variable domain, filled in from reference TRBV7-2 and TRBJ2-5, reads GAGVSQSPSNKVTEKGKDVELRCDPISGHTALYWYRQSLGQGLEFLIYFQGNSAPDKSGLPSDRFSAERTGGSVSTLTIQRTQQEDSAVYLCASSRLSGGMRETQYFGPGTRLLVL.